The T cell receptor (beta chain) described here comes from a study of shared clonotypes between healthy human individuals. About the study: Donor composition was a couple of women and three men, aged 18 to 49. Whole-study results and caveats: Some clonotypes were shared by all four sorted-subset donors, while others were not shared. The non-shared ones had lower generation probabilities than the shared ones. An expected dependence of interdonor clonotype sharing on sequencing depth was noted.

Germline CDR1 is LGHNA and CDR2 is YSLEER. There are 16 residues in the CDR3. V was shortened by 1 base and J by 5 bases, with 17 bases between the two germline ends. On sorted subsets, replicate PCRs used about 0.2 ug DNA, or tens of thousands of T cell genomes. Assay used: immunoSEQ multiplex PCR; TCRdb lists only in-frame clones, some missing. The sample lists some 2 million clones; around 96% were seen once. CD45RO negativity and positive selection for CCR7 defined naive CD8 cells, a population that excluded terminally differentiated effector memory CD45RA+ cells. As regards this clone: Its antigen is not known.

The chain has TRBV4-3 and TRBJ1-2; no clear D. Sequencing was carried out using naive CD8+ T cells sorted from blood. The sequence derives from a man aged 18 to 29 in good health. The CDR3 DNA follows: TGCGCCAGCAGCCAAGTTCTGGCGGGAGTGAGGTATGGCTACACCTTC. It is translated as CASSQVLAGVRYGYTF.